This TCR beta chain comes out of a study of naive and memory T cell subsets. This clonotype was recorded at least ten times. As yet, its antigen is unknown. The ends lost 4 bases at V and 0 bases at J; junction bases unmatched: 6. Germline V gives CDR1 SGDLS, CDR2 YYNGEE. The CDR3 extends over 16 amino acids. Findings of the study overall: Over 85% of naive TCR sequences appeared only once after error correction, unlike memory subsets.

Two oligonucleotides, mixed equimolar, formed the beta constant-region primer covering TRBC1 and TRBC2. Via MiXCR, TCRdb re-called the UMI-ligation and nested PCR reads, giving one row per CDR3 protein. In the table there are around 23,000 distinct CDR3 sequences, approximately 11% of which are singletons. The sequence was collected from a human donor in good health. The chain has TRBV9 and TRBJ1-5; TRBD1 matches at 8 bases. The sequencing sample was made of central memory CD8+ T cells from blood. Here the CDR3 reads CASSSGTGPSNQPQHF. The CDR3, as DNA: TGTGCCAGCAGCTCGGGGACAGGCCCTAGCAATCAGCCCCAGCATTTT. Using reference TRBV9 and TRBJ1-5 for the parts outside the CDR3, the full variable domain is DSGVTQTPKHLITATGQRVTLRCSPRSGDLSVYWYQQSLDQGLQFLIQYYNGEERAKGNILERFSAQQFPDLHSELNLSSLELGDSALYFCASSSGTGPSNQPQHFGDGTRLSIL.